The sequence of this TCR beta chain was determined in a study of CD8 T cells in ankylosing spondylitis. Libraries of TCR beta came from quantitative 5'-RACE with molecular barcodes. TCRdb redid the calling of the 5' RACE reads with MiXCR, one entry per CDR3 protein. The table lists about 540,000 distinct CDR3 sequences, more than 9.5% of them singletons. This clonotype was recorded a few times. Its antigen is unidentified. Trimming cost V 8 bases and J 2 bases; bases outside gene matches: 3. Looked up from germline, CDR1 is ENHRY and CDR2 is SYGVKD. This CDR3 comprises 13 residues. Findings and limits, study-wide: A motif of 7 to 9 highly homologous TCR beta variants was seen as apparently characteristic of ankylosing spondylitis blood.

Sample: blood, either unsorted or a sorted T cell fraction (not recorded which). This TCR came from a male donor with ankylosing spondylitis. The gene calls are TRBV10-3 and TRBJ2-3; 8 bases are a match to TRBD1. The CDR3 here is CAIGTGDTDTQYF. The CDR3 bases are TGTGCCATCGGGACAGGAGACACAGATACGCAGTATTTT.